This T cell receptor beta chain stems from a study of long-term antiretroviral therapy in people with HIV. Study-wide background: Of all samples, the earliest predate the 2015 immediate-ART recommendation by about a decade.

Every one of the participants with HIV received treatment in the United States. Survey level was the resolution at which the v3.0 immunoSEQ assay ran. Assay used: immunoSEQ multiplex PCR; TCRdb lists only in-frame clones, some missing. This sample yields fewer than 40,000 clones, of which approximately 80% are seen a single time; 5.8% belongs to the top ten. The study, taken as a whole, reports: Comparison with controls showed narrower CDR3 length ranges in HIV repertoires. Dominant in the repertoire at all time points were clones expanded before ART.

About this clone itself: Its matching antigen is unknown.

The clonotype originates from a man aged 25-45 years with HIV. The sequencing here drew on unsorted PBMCs, taken 3.4 years after starting antiretroviral therapy.

DNA of the CDR3: TGTGCCAGCTCTCCGACAGGGAACGGGGAAAAACTGTTTTTT. Encoded protein: CASSPTGNGEKLFF. The V gene is TRBV18, the J gene TRBJ1-4, with 7 positions matching TRBD1. The CDR3 has 14 residues. V lost 6 bases, J lost 8 bases, and 9 bases stayed unmatched. CDR1 KGHSH and CDR2 LQKENI come from the germline V gene.